The sequence of this T cell receptor (beta chain) was determined in a study of blood T cell repertoires in COVID-19. As for the study in general: The study drew acute and convalescent COVID-19 samples from the United States, Italy and Spain. Sample material is recorded as cDNA or gDNA derived from T cells, B-cell-depleted T cells, or PBMCs.

This CDR3 contains 15 residues. Germline assignment: CDR1 LNHNV and CDR2 YYDKDF (reference sequence). V lost 0 bases and J lost 4; bases outside the gene matches: 3. Original data processing: Amplified reference gene primers provided the basis for estimating nucleated cell counts. Generated by immunoSEQ multiplex PCR, the TCRdb table keeps only in-frame clones and is missing some. D and trimming come from the DNA, and the V and J calls and clone size come from that table. The sample lists more than 55,000 clones, about 77% occurring once. This clonotype was obtained from an elderly man with active or convalescent COVID-19. Input material: peripheral blood. The chain employs TRBV15 and TRBJ1-5, with 7 bases identical to TRBD1. CDR3 coding DNA: TGTGCCACCAGCAGAGAAGGGGGCTTTAATCAGCCCCAGCATTTT. Translation: CATSREGGFNQPQHF.